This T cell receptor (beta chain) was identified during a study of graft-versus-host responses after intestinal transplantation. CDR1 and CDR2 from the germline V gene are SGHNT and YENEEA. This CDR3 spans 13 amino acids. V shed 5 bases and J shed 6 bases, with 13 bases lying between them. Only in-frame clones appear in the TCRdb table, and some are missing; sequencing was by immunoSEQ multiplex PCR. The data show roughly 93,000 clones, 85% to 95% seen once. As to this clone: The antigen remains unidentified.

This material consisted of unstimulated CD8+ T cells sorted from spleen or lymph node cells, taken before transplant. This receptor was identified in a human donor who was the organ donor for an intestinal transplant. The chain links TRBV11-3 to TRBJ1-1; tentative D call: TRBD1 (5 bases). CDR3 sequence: CASSLTGDPEAFF. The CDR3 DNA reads TGTGCCAGCAGCCTCACAGGTGACCCTGAAGCTTTCTTT.